A selection of T cell receptor beta chains follows, all from one sample in a study of T cell repertoires in cytomegalovirus infection. Each CDR3 protein gets one entry after TCRdb re-called the reads with MiXCR. Of a few hundred thousand distinct CDR3 sequences in the sample, approximately 15% were seen once. The sample taken for sequencing was PBMCs. The receptor set was obtained from a human donor in good health (CMV status not recorded). Some clones in this sample may be carry-over from other donors' samples. CDR3s include the opening cysteine and the closing phenylalanine or tryptophan. D genes are given only for firm matches. Part of the rows lack a size; the others show once, few, many or a class for expanded clones.

len	v_gene	j_gene	d_gene	abundance	CDR3nt	CDR3aa
13	TRBV20-1	TRBJ2-7	.	once	TGCAGTGCTAGAGATACCGGCTCCTACGAGCAGTACTTC	CSARDTGSYEQYF
11	TRBV20-1	TRBJ2-5	.	.	TGCAGTGCTAGAGAATTAGGGACCCAGTACTTC	CSARELGTQYF
13	TRBV20-1	TRBJ2-5	TRBD1	few	TGCAGTGCTAGTTACAGGGGGCAAGAGACCCAGTACTTC	CSASYRGQETQYF
14	TRBV7-8	TRBJ1-5	.	many	TGTGCCAGCAGCGTCCGGGAACGGAATCAGCCCCAGCATTTT	CASSVRERNQPQHF
12	TRBV2	TRBJ2-7	.	few	TGTGCCAGCAGAAGTCTCCCCTACGAGCAGTACTTC	CASRSLPYEQYF
14	TRBV7-4	TRBJ2-1	.	many	TGTGCCAGCGGCGCGAGGACAGCTAGTAATGAGCAGTTCTTC	CASGARTASNEQFF
16	TRBV6-1	TRBJ2-1	TRBD2	.	TGTGCCAGCAGCCTGCGGACTAGCGGGGGGGCGGGTGAGCAGTTCTTC	CASSLRTSGGAGEQFF
16	TRBV7-2	TRBJ2-3	TRBD2	many	TGTGCCAGCAGCCCCATCCCCAGCGGGGGAGCGGGTACGCAGTATTTT	CASSPIPSGGAGTQYF
12	TRBV20-1	TRBJ1-5	.	.	TGCAGTGCTACACCGGGGAATCAGCCCCAGCATTTT	CSATPGNQPQHF
14	TRBV29-1	TRBJ1-1	.	.	TGCAGCGTTGAATACAGCCTTATGAACACTGAAGCTTTCTTT	CSVEYSLMNTEAFF
15	TRBV12-5	TRBJ2-5	TRBD2	few	TGTGCTAGTGGCCCCGGGCAGGGAGGGTTAAGGACCCAGTACTTC	CASGPGQGGLRTQYF
13	TRBV7-2	TRBJ1-5	.	many	TGTGCCAGCAGCTTATCTTGGTTTCAGCCCCAGCATTTT	CASSLSWFQPQHF
15	TRBV6-5	TRBJ2-7	.	few	TGTGCCAGCAGTAAGGGAGAGCTAGGATCCTACGAGCAGTACTTC	CASSKGELGSYEQYF
16	TRBV15	TRBJ2-5	TRBD2	few	TGTGCCACCAGCAGAGGAACTAGCGGGAGGAGTGAGACCCAGTACTTC	CATSRGTSGRSETQYF
14	TRBV5-1	TRBJ2-5	TRBD1	.	TGCGCCAGCAGCTGGGGACAGGTCCAAGAGACCCAGTACTTC	CASSWGQVQETQYF
14	TRBV6-6	TRBJ1-1	.	few	TGTGCCAGCAGTACGTCATGGGAGGGCGGTGAAGCTTTCTTT	CASSTSWEGGEAFF
15	TRBV29-1	TRBJ1-1	TRBD1	.	TGCAGCGTTGCGATGTCGACAGGGGCGGACACTGAAGCTTTCTTT	CSVAMSTGADTEAFF
12	TRBV7-2	TRBJ2-1	.	many	TGTGCCAGCAGCCCATTCAAAAATGAGCAGTTCTTC	CASSPFKNEQFF
11	TRBV29-1	TRBJ2-7	.	.	TGCAGCGTTGGTGGGGGGCCCGAGCAGTACTTC	CSVGGGPEQYF
14	TRBV28	TRBJ1-3	.	many	TGTGCCAGCAGAGGGGGAGGGGCTGGAAACACCATATATTTT	CASRGGGAGNTIYF
14	TRBV2	TRBJ2-7	.	.	TGTGCCAGCAGTGGGGAGGACAGGTCCTACGAGCAGTACTTC	CASSGEDRSYEQYF
12	TRBV15	TRBJ2-1	TRBD2	.	TGTGCCACCAGCGAGGGACTAGCGGGACAGTTCTTC	CATSEGLAGQFF
12	TRBV5-5	TRBJ1-6	.	few	TGTGCCAGCAGCGAGGGTTATTCACCCCTCCACTTT	CASSEGYSPLHF
13	TRBV6-2/TRBV6-3	TRBJ2-7	.	many	TGTGCCACCAGGGACGGCAACCCTTACGAGCAGTACTTC	CATRDGNPYEQYF
15	TRBV4-1	TRBJ1-1	.	few	TGCGCCAGCAGCCAAGAGGACAGCGTAGGGCCTGAAGCTTTCTTT	CASSQEDSVGPEAFF
13	TRBV12-3/TRBV12-4	TRBJ2-7	.	.	TGTGCCAGTAGGGGGAATCAGATCTACGAGCAGTACTTC	CASRGNQIYEQYF
14	TRBV20-1	TRBJ1-6	TRBD1	.	TGCAGTGCTAGAGCCGGGACAGTCAATTCACCCCTCCACTTT	CSARAGTVNSPLHF
14	TRBV7-2	TRBJ2-7	TRBD2	many	TGTGCCAGCAGCTTAAGCGGGACCTACTACGAGCAGTACTTC	CASSLSGTYYEQYF
15	TRBV11-1	TRBJ1-1	.	few	TGTGCCAGCAGCTTGGCGGGACCGCTGAACACTGAAGCTTTCTTT	CASSLAGPLNTEAFF
13	TRBV20-1	TRBJ2-7	.	few	TGCAGTGCTAGCGACGGGCGCTCCTACGAGCAGTACTTC	CSASDGRSYEQYF
16	TRBV27	TRBJ1-3	.	few	TGTGCCAGCAGTCCGAGCGGGGGGTACTCTGGAAACACCATATATTTT	CASSPSGGYSGNTIYF
17	TRBV28	TRBJ2-7	TRBD2	few	TGTGCCAGCCTTCCCTCGGGACTAGCGGGGATCTCCTACGAGCAGTACTTC	CASLPSGLAGISYEQYF
11	TRBV20-1	TRBJ2-1	.	few	TGCAGTGCTAGTGATAAGGCAGAGCAGTTCTTC	CSASDKAEQFF
14	TRBV19	TRBJ1-5	.	.	TGTGCCAGCAGACAGTTCAATAGCAATCAGCCCCAGCATTTT	CASRQFNSNQPQHF
13	TRBV7-2	TRBJ1-2	.	many	TGTGCCAGCAGCTTAGTGACGACCGATGGCTACACCTTC	CASSLVTTDGYTF
13	TRBV19	TRBJ2-3	.	.	TGTGCCAGTAGTATGGGGGCGCGGGAACTGCAGTATTTT	CASSMGARELQYF
12	TRBV7-8	TRBJ2-3	.	many	TGTGCCAGCAGCCCCTCCCAACGTACGCAGTATTTT	CASSPSQRTQYF
13	TRBV11-2	TRBJ2-2	.	.	TGTGCCAGCAGCCTACCATTCTCGCCCGAGCTGTTTTTT	CASSLPFSPELFF
14	TRBV18	TRBJ1-1	.	few	TGTGCCAGCTCACCAATCTCGGTTAACACTGAAGCTTTCTTT	CASSPISVNTEAFF
13	TRBV6-8	TRBJ1-5	.	few	TGTGCCAGCGGCACCGGGGGGGGTGGGCCCCAGCATTTT	CASGTGGGGPQHF
16	TRBV6-2/TRBV6-3	TRBJ2-1	TRBD2	many	TGTGCCAGCAGTGGAATTAGAGCGGGAGCACCCAATGAGCAGTTCTTC	CASSGIRAGAPNEQFF
12	TRBV19	TRBJ2-1	.	few	TGTGCCAGTAGTATGCTCGGCAATGAGCAGTTCTTC	CASSMLGNEQFF
13	TRBV20-1	TRBJ1-2	TRBD1	few	TGCAGTGCTAGAGATTTGACAGGGAGCCGCTACACCTTC	CSARDLTGSRYTF
14	TRBV28	TRBJ1-2	.	few	TGTGCCAGCTGTCCGGGACGGCCGAACTATGGCTACACCTTC	CASCPGRPNYGYTF
14	TRBV5-5	TRBJ2-2	.	few	TGTGCCAGCAGCTTCGGGACAACCACCGGGGAGCTGTTTTTT	CASSFGTTTGELFF
16	TRBV29-1	TRBJ2-7	.	few	TGCAGCGTTGAACCCAACAACAGCCTAGACCCCTACGAGCAGTACTTC	CSVEPNNSLDPYEQYF
13	TRBV20-1	TRBJ1-6	TRBD1	few	TGCACATTCCAGGGGGTGGGGAATTCACCCCTCCACTTT	CTFQGVGNSPLHF
16	TRBV12-3/TRBV12-4	TRBJ2-7	TRBD2	.	TGTGCCAGCAGCCTTCTGGTAGCGGGAGGGCCAGTGGAGCAGTACTTC	CASSLLVAGGPVEQYF
18	TRBV7-8	TRBJ2-5	TRBD2	.	TGTGCCAGCAGTGGACAGGGGACTAGCGGGAGGCGACAAGAGACCCAGTACTTC	CASSGQGTSGRRQETQYF
17	TRBV24-1	TRBJ1-2	.	.	TGTGCCACCAGTGATTTTCGACCATCCTCGTCAAACTATGGCTACACCTTC	CATSDFRPSSSNYGYTF
16	TRBV28	TRBJ1-5	.	many	TGTGCCAGCAGCTCGCGGACGAACGGGCGCTTTCAGCCCCAGCATTTT	CASSSRTNGRFQPQHF
14	TRBV28	TRBJ1-6	TRBD1	many	TGTGCCAGCAGTTTCCGGACAGGGGCGTCACCCCTCCACTTT	CASSFRTGASPLHF
14	TRBV6-6	TRBJ2-1	TRBD1	few	TGTGCCAGCAACGACAGGGGCCAATACAATGAGCAGTTCTTC	CASNDRGQYNEQFF